Following are 20 T cell receptor beta chains from one sample sequenced in a study of long-term antiretroviral therapy in people with HIV. Researchers report immunoSEQ v3.0 was run at survey level. Some clones are missing from TCRdb's copy, which holds only in-frame ones; the method was immunoSEQ multiplex PCR. The sample lists some 30,000 clones, roughly 97% occurring once. The sequences come from unsorted PBMCs, collected 7.6 years after starting antiretroviral therapy. The source is a man aged 25-45 years with HIV.

V usage is TRBV4-1 and J usage is TRBJ1-1; 7 bases are a match to TRBD1. The CDR3 runs 13 residues. Germline assignment: CDR1 MGHRA and CDR2 YSYEKL. V was pared by 1 base and J by 11 bases, with 7 bases of the junction left unmatched. CDR3 protein: CASSQGQGPPAFF. In DNA, the CDR3 is TGCGCCAGCAGCCAAGGACAGGGCCCCCCGGCTTTCTTT.

This clone is a singleton in its sample. The CDR3 region is CASSYSSNTEAFF. Written as DNA, the CDR3 is TGTGCCAGCAGTTACTCCTCGAACACTGAAGCTTTCTTT. This chain links TRBV6-5 with TRBJ1-1, with unresolved D. This CDR3 comprises 13 residues. V was clipped by 0 bases and J by 1 base, with 3 bases between them. Germline assignment: CDR1 MNHEY and CDR2 SVGAGI.

The chain recombines TRBV29-1 with TRBJ2-3; 7 positions agree with TRBD2. CDR1 SQVTM and CDR2 ANQGSEA come from the germline V gene. Germline trimming cut 6 bases from V and 6 bases from J; bases unmatched to any gene: 9. This CDR3 has 13 amino acids. The CDR3, as DNA: TGCAGCGTCCGGGGGTCCGGGGGGGATACGCAGTATTTT. Protein product: CSVRGSGGDTQYF.

The chain employs TRBV5-3 and TRBJ1-2; D remains ambiguous. TRBV5-3 is an ORF; its function is uncertain. CDR3 length equals 13 residues. Trimming removed 0 bases from V and 8 bases from J, with 11 bases in between. CDR3 nucleotide sequence: TGTGCCAGAAGCTTGGGTAGGGTGATGGGCTACACCTTC. It is translated as CARSLGRVMGYTF.

The rearrangement links TRBV6-5 to TRBJ2-2; D remains unclear. From germline, CDR1 is MNHEY and CDR2 SVGAGI. This CDR3 is 15 amino acids long. V lost 2 bases, J lost 1 base, and 8 bases lay in between. The CDR3 is CASSYGRQNTGELFF. DNA of the CDR3: TGTGCCAGCAGTTACGGTCGTCAGAACACCGGGGAGCTGTTTTTT.

CDR3: CASTRTGNTIYF. The CDR3 DNA reads TGTGCCAGCACGAGGACGGGAAACACCATATATTTT. J is TRBJ1-3 and V is TRBV6-1; the D is unclear. The CDR3 covers 12 residues. Germline assignment: CDR1 MNHNS and CDR2 SASEGT. Trimming removed 7 bases at V and 4 bases at J, with 8 bases between.

This chain links TRBV19 with TRBJ1-5; tentative D call: TRBD1 (5 bases). The V gene's germline CDR1 is LNHDA and CDR2 SQIVND (reference sequence). The V and J ends lost 3 bases and 4 bases respectively, with 13 bases between them. The CDR3 runs 15 residues. The CDR3 protein is CASSIHGRGNQPQHF. The CDR3 bases are TGTGCCAGTAGTATCCATGGGAGGGGAAATCAGCCCCAGCATTTT.

V is TRBV6-6 and J is TRBJ1-4, with 8 bases identical to TRBD1. The V gene's germline CDR1 is MNHNY and CDR2 SVGAGI (reference sequence). Trimming cost V 6 bases and J 3 bases; bases outside gene matches: 0. The CDR3 runs to 13 residues. The CDR3 region has the DNA TGTGCCAGCAGGGACAGGGCTAATGAAAAACTGTTTTTT. It encodes CASRDRANEKLFF.

The chain recombines TRBV11-2 with TRBJ2-5; D is uncertain. The ends were cut back, 5 bases at V and 5 bases at J, with 9 bases in the middle. CDR3 length: 12 amino acids. Germline-derived CDR1 and CDR2 are SGHAT and FQNNGV. The CDR3 DNA reads TGTGCCAGCAGCGTCCATGGGGAGACCCAGTACTTC. Protein: CASSVHGETQYF.

The chain employs TRBV11-3 and TRBJ2-6, with D possibly matching TRBD1 (5 bases). The CDR3 runs 14 residues. The V end was cut by 1 base, the J end by 4 bases, with 5 bases between. Germline V CDR1 and CDR2: SGHNT, YENEEA. CDR3 sequence: CASSLGQGANVLTF. The CDR3 region has the DNA TGTGCCAGCAGCTTAGGACAGGGGGCCAACGTCCTGACTTTC.

The chain recombines TRBV28 with TRBJ2-7; 7 bases are a match to TRBD1. With 6 bases clipped from V and 7 bases from J, the junction kept 9 bases outside the gene matches. This CDR3 has 13 residues. Germline CDR1 is MDHEN and CDR2 is SYDVKM. CDR3 loop: CASRDREKGEQYF. CDR3 nucleotides: TGTGCCAGCAGAGACAGGGAAAAGGGGGAGCAGTACTTC.

This clone appeared a single time. This chain joins TRBV9 and TRBJ1-3; the D is unclear. CDR1 is SGDLS and CDR2 is YYNGEE in the germline V gene. The V end lost 2 bases, the J end lost 4 bases, and 4 bases lay between the germline ends. The CDR3 has 12 residues. The CDR3 is CASSVGGNTIYF. CDR3 sequence (DNA): TGTGCCAGCAGCGTTGGGGGAAACACCATATATTTT.

This chain links TRBV4-2 with TRBJ2-3, with D unresolved. CDR1 and CDR2 from the germline V gene are LGHNA and YNFKEQ. The CDR3 has 13 residues. V lost 1 base to trimming and J lost 6 bases, with 8 bases between them. Here the CDR3 DNA reads TGTGCCAGCAGCCAAGTTAGGTCGGATACGCAGTATTTT. Encoded protein: CASSQVRSDTQYF.

The CDR3 nucleotides read TGTGCCAGCAGTTACAGGGGTGAAGCTTTCTTT. Translation gives CASSYRGEAFF. The rearrangement links TRBV6-5 to TRBJ1-1; D is possibly TRBD1 (5 bases). V was shortened by 2 bases and J by 7 bases, with 5 bases between the two germline ends. This CDR3 is built from 11 residues. Germline V gene sequence: CDR1 MNHEY, CDR2 SVGAGI.

The chain links TRBV29-1 to TRBJ1-4; D uncertain. Trimming took 7 bases from V and 4 from J, leaving 7 bases between them. In germline, CDR1 is SQVTM, CDR2 ANQGSEA. The CDR3 has 11 residues. CDR3 sequence: CSARFNEKLFF. In DNA form, the CDR3 reads TGCAGCGCGCGGTTTAATGAAAAACTGTTTTTT.

This CDR3 is CSAREGGGYTF. The CDR3 DNA is TGCAGTGCTCGTGAAGGGGGAGGCTACACCTTC. The J gene is TRBJ1-2, the V gene TRBV20-1; possible D gene TRBD1, 6 bases. Deletions cut 5 bases from V and 8 bases from J, with 12 bases between. Looked up from germline, CDR1 is DFQATT and CDR2 is SNEGSKA (reference sequence). The CDR3 runs 11 residues.

This chain uses TRBV6-6 with TRBJ2-5; unclear D gene. V dropped 8 bases and J dropped 5 bases, with 3 bases sitting between them. Germline CDR1 MNHNY, CDR2 SVGAGI (reference sequence). This CDR3 is 9 amino acids long. This chain's CDR3 is CASGETQYF. The CDR3 DNA reads TGTGCCAGCGGGGAGACCCAGTACTTC.

V and J are TRBV6-1 and TRBJ2-7; D gene ambiguous. The CDR3 contains 13 residues. V lost 9 bases to trimming and J lost 4 bases, with 16 bases between them. The germline gives CDR1 MNHNS, CDR2 SASEGT. The CDR3 bases are TGTGCCAGTGCCAGAGACACCTTTTACGAGCAGTACTTC. This sequence encodes CASARDTFYEQYF.

The CDR3 protein is CASSLGQQTYEQYF. The DNA of the CDR3 is TGTGCCAGCAGCCTGGGACAGCAGACCTACGAGCAGTACTTC. The chain is built from TRBV9 and TRBJ2-7; 7 bases are a match to TRBD1. The CDR3 loop spans 14 amino acids. Germline CDR1 is SGDLS and CDR2 is YYNGEE. V gave up 4 bases and J gave up 2 bases; unmatched junction bases: 6.

The CDR3: CASHTGAEETQYF. In DNA form, the CDR3 reads TGTGCCAGCCACACGGGGGCTGAAGAGACCCAGTACTTC. The J gene is TRBJ2-5, the V gene TRBV6-5, with D perhaps given as TRBD1 or TRBD2 (6 bases each). This CDR3 is 13 amino acids long. With 8 bases removed from V and 3 bases from J, the gap between germline ends came to 13 bases. Germline V CDR1 and CDR2: MNHEY, SVGAGI.